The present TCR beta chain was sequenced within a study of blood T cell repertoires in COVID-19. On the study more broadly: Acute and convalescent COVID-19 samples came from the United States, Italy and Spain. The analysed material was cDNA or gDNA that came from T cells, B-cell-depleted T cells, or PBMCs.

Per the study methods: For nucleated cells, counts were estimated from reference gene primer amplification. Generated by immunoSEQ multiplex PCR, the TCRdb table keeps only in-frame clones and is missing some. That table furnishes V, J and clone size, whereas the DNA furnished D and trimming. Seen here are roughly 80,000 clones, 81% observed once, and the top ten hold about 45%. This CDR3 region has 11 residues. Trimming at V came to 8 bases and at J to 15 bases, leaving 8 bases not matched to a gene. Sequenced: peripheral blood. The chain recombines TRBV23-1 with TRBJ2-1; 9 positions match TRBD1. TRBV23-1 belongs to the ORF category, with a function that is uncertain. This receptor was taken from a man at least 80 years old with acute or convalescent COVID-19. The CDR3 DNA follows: TGCGCCAGCGGCCGGGGACAGGGAGTGTTCTTC. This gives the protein CASGRGQGVFF.